A single T cell receptor (beta chain) is shown here with its context. The target antigen is unknown. The data are from a study of radiotherapy plus CTLA-4 blockade in lung cancer. Turning to the study itself: Patients showed objective responses in around a sixth of cases and disease control in 31%. Study-level points and caveats: Early blood T cell clone dynamics reportedly forecast response best, with interferon-beta. Blood-borne expansion of tumor-derived TCR clones followed radiotherapy plus ipilimumab.

The method was immunoSEQ multiplex PCR; TCRdb's version includes in-frame clones alone and lacks a portion of them. The top ten hold 7.1% of the sample, which has some 74,000 clones, around 80% seen once. Those patients who had chemo-refractory metastatic non-small-cell lung cancer were given focal radiation along with CTLA-4 blockade through ipilimumab. Germline lookup yields CDR1 SGHDT and CDR2 YYEEEE. V was clipped by 1 base and J by 0 bases, with 16 bases between them. The CDR3 extends over 17 amino acids. The genes are TRBV5-6 and TRBJ1-1; D remains ambiguous. The source was peripheral blood, collected from a patient treated with radiotherapy plus ipilimumab. The receptor was derived from a human donor with non-small cell lung cancer who had a complete response to radiotherapy plus ipilimumab. In nucleotides, the CDR3 is TGTGCCAGCAGCTTGAAGCAGGTCTTTACTATGAACACTGAAGCTTTCTTT. This translates into CASSLKQVFTMNTEAFF. Full variable domain (remainder filled in from reference TRBV5-6 and TRBJ1-1): DAGVTQSPTHLIKTRGQQVTLRCSPKSGHDTVSWYQQALGQGPQFIFQYYEEEERQRGNFPDRFSGHQFPNYSSELNVNALLLGDSALYLCASSLKQVFTMNTEAFFGQGTRLTVV.